The 22 T cell receptor beta chains presented below share a single source sample, sequenced in a study of shared clonotypes between healthy human individuals (dated by TCRdb to 2020 to 2022). Receptor amplification or capture employed the immunoSEQ multiplex PCR assay. TCRdb retrieved this table from immuneACCESS and kept in-frame rearrangements only. Not all clones are present; in checked studies, unresolved V genes account for under half, and no reason is known for the remainder. For this sample the table gives about 1.1 million clones, of which approximately 80% were detected only once. The top ten clones comprise approximately 0.5% of the sample. Sequencing was carried out using memory CD4+ T cells from PBMCs. The cell subset or site label on this specimen signifies: CD45RA-negative fraction. The receptors were gathered from a man aged 18 to 35 in good health. Some clones in this sample may be carry-over from other donors' samples.

This chain uses TRBV5-8 with TRBJ2-1; TRBD2 aligns across 8 bases. Germline CDR1 is SGHTS and CDR2 is YDEGEE. This CDR3 has 16 amino acids. V was clipped by 3 bases and J by 0 bases; unmatched bases: 5. The CDR3 spells CASSWREASSYNEQFF. CDR3 DNA: TGTGCCAGCAGCTGGCGGGAGGCCAGCTCCTACAATGAGCAGTTCTTC.

The count of this clone is one. The rearrangement joins TRBV25-1 to TRBJ1-4, with 11 bases that match TRBD1. Germline V gene lookup returns CDR1 MGHDK and CDR2 SYGVNS. This CDR3 comprises 18 residues. Germline trimming cut 2 bases from V and 3 bases from J; bases unmatched to any gene: 8. The CDR3 coding sequence is TGTGCCAGCAGTGAACAGGACAGGGGGCTATTTTCTAATGAAAAACTGTTTTTT. It translates to CASSEQDRGLFSNEKLFF.

J is TRBJ2-7 and V is TRBV7-8, with 11 bases identical to TRBD2. V dropped 6 bases and J dropped 2; count of bases not matched to a gene: 6. Germline loops: CDR1 SGHVS, CDR2 FQNEAQ. The CDR3 consists of 15 residues. Written as DNA, the CDR3 is TGTGCCAGCAGTCCGGGGACTAGCGGACCCTACGAGCAGTACTTC. This sequence encodes CASSPGTSGPYEQYF.

About this clone itself: The same CDR3 can be traced to other DNA sequences in this sample. The chain links TRBV6-5 to TRBJ1-2, with unresolved D. Germline CDR1 MNHEY, CDR2 SVGAGI. The CDR3 is made up of 14 amino acids. Trimming removed 0 bases at V and 2 bases at J, with 7 bases between. The CDR3 DNA sequence: TGTGCCAGCAGTTACTCGAAGGGAAACTATGGCTACACCTTC. The encoded protein is CASSYSKGNYGYTF.

The chain recombines TRBV10-3 with TRBJ1-2, with TRBD1 identical over 10 bases. The germline gives CDR1 ENHRY, CDR2 SYGVKD. CDR3 size: 17 residues. The trim removed 0 bases at V and 1 base at J, leaving 5 bases unmatched. CDR3 in amino acids: CAISESGGTGVNYGYTF. The CDR3 DNA is TGTGCCATCAGTGAGTCGGGGGGGACAGGGGTTAACTATGGCTACACCTTC.

The chain uses TRBV18 and TRBJ1-1; no reliable D call. The germline V gene has CDR1 KGHSH and CDR2 LQKENI. The V gene lost 4 bases and the J gene lost 1 base, with 13 bases spanning the gap. The CDR3 has 15 amino acids. CDR3 coding DNA: TGTGCCAGCTCACTTCTGGGGTCTTCGAACACTGAAGCTTTCTTT. The encoded protein is CASSLLGSSNTEAFF.

This clone has a single count. The CDR3 is CASSPQEGNQPQHF. CDR3 coding DNA: TGCGCCAGCAGCCCGCAGGAGGGCAATCAGCCCCAGCATTTT. The genes are TRBV5-1 and TRBJ1-5; D gene ambiguous. This CDR3 has 14 amino acids. V lost 4 bases and J 2 bases, leaving 10 bases between the germline ends. Germline lookup yields CDR1 SGHRS and CDR2 YFSETQ.

The chain employs TRBV7-2 and TRBJ2-1, with TRBD2 as a possible D gene (6 bases). CDR3 length: 15 residues. Germline assignment: CDR1 SGHTA and CDR2 FQGNSA. Trimming cost V 5 bases and J 3 bases, with 14 bases left between them. CDR3 DNA sequence: TGTGCCAGCAGCCAAGCGGGTGGGGACTACAATGAGCAGTTCTTC. As protein: CASSQAGGDYNEQFF.

The chain is built from TRBV9 and TRBJ2-7; D possibly corresponds to TRBD2 (5 bases). This CDR3 comprises 14 residues. Trimming removed 0 bases from V and 7 bases from J, with 14 bases in between. CDR1 is SGDLS and CDR2 is YYNGEE in the germline V gene. CDR3: CASSVAGSSLEQYF. CDR3 nucleotide sequence: TGTGCCAGCAGCGTAGCGGGATCCTCCTTAGAGCAGTACTTC.

The rearrangement links TRBV2 to TRBJ2-7, with 9 bases identical to TRBD2. The V gene's germline CDR1 is SNHLY and CDR2 FYNNEI. Trimming took 6 bases from V and 6 from J; bases not matched to a gene: 18. The CDR3 sequence is 17 residues long. In DNA, the CDR3 is TGTGCCAGCAGAGGGAGGGCAGGGGGGACTAGCTACGCCGAGCAGTACTTC. As protein: CASRGRAGGTSYAEQYF.

This clone came up a few times. The rearrangement links TRBV6-1 to TRBJ2-3; D call uncertain. The length of the CDR3 is 15 residues. Germline V gene sequence: CDR1 MNHNS, CDR2 SASEGT. Trimming stripped 3 bases from V and 2 bases from J, with 12 bases between. CDR3 DNA sequence: TGTGCCAGCAGTGAGCGGATTTTCGCCACAGATACGCAGTATTTT. Encoded protein: CASSERIFATDTQYF.

This clone was observed a few times. The V and J genes are TRBV7-3 and TRBJ1-6; 9 bases agree with TRBD1. The CDR3 runs 14 residues. Germline CDR1 reads SGHTA; CDR2 reads FQGTGA. J lost 9 bases, V lost 5 bases, and 5 bases had no gene match. The CDR3 loop is CASSASGQGSPLHF. The CDR3 DNA sequence: TGTGCCAGCAGCGCCTCGGGACAGGGTTCACCCCTCCACTTT.

This clone was counted only a few times. The chain carries TRBV5-6 and TRBJ2-3; D may correspond to TRBD1 or TRBD2 (5 bases each). Germline-derived CDR1 and CDR2 are SGHDT and YYEEEE. The germline V and J ends were trimmed by 4 bases and 6 bases, with 12 bases remaining between them. The CDR3 contains 13 residues. CDR3 bases: TGTGCCAGCAGCCCGCGGGCAGGGGATACGCAGTATTTT. Translated: CASSPRAGDTQYF.

The rearrangement links TRBV28 to TRBJ2-1, with D possibly matching TRBD2 (7 bases). CDR3 length equals 16 residues. Germline loops: CDR1 MDHEN, CDR2 SYDVKM. V lost 6 bases and J 1 base, leaving 16 bases between the germline ends. The CDR3 nucleotides read TGTGCCAGCAGGTTGGGGGGGCATGGGTCCTACAATGAGCAGTTCTTC. This sequence encodes CASRLGGHGSYNEQFF.

This clone was observed once. The V gene is TRBV10-3, the J gene TRBJ2-1, with TRBD2 matching 8 bases. V lost 0 bases, J lost 3 bases, and 1 base stayed unmatched. Germline V gene data show CDR1 as ENHRY and CDR2 as SYGVKD. This CDR3 comprises 15 residues. CDR3 amino acids: CAISESTSVYNEQFF. In nucleotides, the CDR3 is TGTGCCATCAGTGAGTCGACTAGCGTCTACAATGAGCAGTTCTTC.

The genes are TRBV6-5 and TRBJ1-1; 9 bases fit TRBD1. J was trimmed by 5 bases and V by 1 base; bases with no gene match: 5. Germline loops: CDR1 MNHEY, CDR2 SVGAGI. The CDR3 spans 15 residues. CDR3 coding DNA: TGTGCCAGCAGTTACTTACAGGGGGCGGTGACTGAAGCTTTCTTT. Its protein is CASSYLQGAVTEAFF.

This clone was seen only a few times. The chain employs TRBV5-1 and TRBJ2-7, with D possibly matching TRBD2 (6 bases). This CDR3 is built from 15 residues. V shed 0 bases and J shed 3 bases, with 13 bases lying between them. Germline V gene sequence: CDR1 SGHRS, CDR2 YFSETQ. CDR3 nucleotide sequence: TGCGCCAGCAGCTTGGCGTACGGGGGTTACTACGAGCAGTACTTC. Translated: CASSLAYGGYYEQYF.

The CDR3 DNA reads as TGTGCCGGACAGGGGGCTCTTAACCAAGAGACCCAGTACTTC. This translates into CAGQGALNQETQYF. This chain links TRBV7-9 with TRBJ2-5; 11 nucleotides agree with TRBD1. Germline V gene lookup returns CDR1 SEHNR and CDR2 FQNEAQ (reference sequence). The CDR3 consists of 14 residues. J was trimmed by 0 bases and V by 11 bases; bases with no gene match: 5.

V usage is TRBV5-6 and J usage is TRBJ1-4, with D tentatively TRBD1 (6 bases). The CDR3 spans 15 residues. Germline V gene sequence: CDR1 SGHDT, CDR2 YYEEEE. The germline V and J ends were trimmed by 3 bases and 5 bases, with 14 bases remaining between them. In DNA form, the CDR3 reads TGTGCCAGCAGCTCCGATACAGGGAGCAATGAAAAACTGTTTTTT. Translating gives CASSSDTGSNEKLFF.

The chain employs TRBV5-8 and TRBJ1-2, with no clear D. The V end lost 0 bases, the J end lost 4 bases, and 16 bases lay between the germline ends. This CDR3 has 16 amino acids. Germline assignment: CDR1 SGHTS and CDR2 YDEGEE. CDR3 residues: CASSLGPPRIIYGYTF. In DNA, the CDR3 is TGTGCCAGCAGCTTGGGCCCCCCGAGGATAATCTATGGCTACACCTTC.

This clone was counted a few times. The rearrangement joins TRBV10-2 to TRBJ1-1; D call uncertain. Between the trimmed V and J ends, which lost 7 bases and 2 bases, there was a span of 11 bases. Germline CDR1 reads WSHSY; CDR2 reads SAAADI. This CDR3 comprises 13 residues. The CDR3 DNA follows: TGCGCCAGCAAGTCTGGCAGTAACACTGAAGCTTTCTTT. Residues: CASKSGSNTEAFF.

The V call is TRBV5-4, the J call TRBJ2-3; D unclear. Germline CDR1 is SGHNT and CDR2 is YYREEE (reference sequence). This CDR3 has 16 amino acids. V was shortened by 4 bases and J by 3 bases, with 18 bases between the two germline ends. The CDR3 DNA reads as TGTGCCAGCAGCACCGGTGGACGGTTGATAACAGATACGCAGTATTTT. Translating gives CASSTGGRLITDTQYF.